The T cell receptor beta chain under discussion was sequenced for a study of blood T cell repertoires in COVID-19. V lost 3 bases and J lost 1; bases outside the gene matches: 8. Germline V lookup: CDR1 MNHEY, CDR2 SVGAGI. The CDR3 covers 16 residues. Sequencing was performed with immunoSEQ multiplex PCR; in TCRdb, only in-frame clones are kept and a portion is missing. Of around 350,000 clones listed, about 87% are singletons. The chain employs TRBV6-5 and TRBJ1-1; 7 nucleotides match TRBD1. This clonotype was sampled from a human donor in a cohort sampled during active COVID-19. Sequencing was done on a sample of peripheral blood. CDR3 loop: CASSYTRTGSNTEAFF. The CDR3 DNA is TGTGCCAGCAGTTATACCCGGACAGGTTCGAACACTGAAGCTTTCTTT.